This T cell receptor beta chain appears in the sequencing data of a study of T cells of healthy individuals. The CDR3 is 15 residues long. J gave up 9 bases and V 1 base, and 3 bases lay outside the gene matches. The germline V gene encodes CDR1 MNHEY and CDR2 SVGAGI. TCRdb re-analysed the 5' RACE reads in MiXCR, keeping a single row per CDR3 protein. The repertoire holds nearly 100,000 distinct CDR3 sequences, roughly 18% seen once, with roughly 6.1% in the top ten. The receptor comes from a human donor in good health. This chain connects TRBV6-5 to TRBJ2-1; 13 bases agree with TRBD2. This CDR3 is CASSYLGTSGAEQFF. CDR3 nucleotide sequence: TGTGCCAGCAGTTACTTGGGGACTAGCGGGGCTGAGCAGTTCTTC.